Listed below are T cell receptor beta chains from one sample, sequenced in a study of early T cells in non-severe SARS-CoV-2 infection. From the 5' RACE reads, TCRdb called clonotypes with MiXCR, one entry per CDR3 protein. In the table there are 25,000 to 30,000 distinct CDR3 sequences, approximately 4.6% of which are singletons. The sample comprised whole blood. The receptors come from an adult who was a healthcare worker with PCR-confirmed SARS-CoV-2 infection or an uninfected control (not recorded which). Each CDR3 is given with its conserved first and last residue. Fields, in order: V gene, clone size, J gene, D gene, CDR3 DNA, CDR3 protein. The D gene is left open where the match is weak. Only part of the rows carry a size: once, few, many, or a class if the clone is expanded.

V gene: TRBV9; clone size: many; J gene: TRBJ2-4; D gene: -; CDR3 DNA: TGTGCCAGCAGCGAAGTAGAGAGGTCCATTCAGTACTTC; CDR3 protein: CASSEVERSIQYF
V gene: TRBV11-2; clone size: many; J gene: TRBJ2-7; D gene: -; CDR3 DNA: TGTGCCAGCAGCTTAGATTGGACTGACCCCTACGAGCAGTACTTC; CDR3 protein: CASSLDWTDPYEQYF
V gene: TRBV11-3; clone size: few; J gene: TRBJ2-2; D gene: -; CDR3 DNA: TGTGCCAGCGGACTGAACACCGGGGAGCTGTTTTTT; CDR3 protein: CASGLNTGELFF
V gene: TRBV28; clone size: many; J gene: TRBJ2-7; D gene: TRBD1; CDR3 DNA: TGTGCCAGCAGCCCCGCCGGGACAGGAGACTACGAGCAGTACTTC; CDR3 protein: CASSPAGTGDYEQYF
V gene: TRBV13; clone size: many; J gene: TRBJ2-3; D gene: -; CDR3 DNA: TGTGCCAGCAGACCGGGACTTCATAGCACAGATACGCAGTATTTT; CDR3 protein: CASRPGLHSTDTQYF
V gene: TRBV13; clone size: many; J gene: TRBJ1-3; D gene: -; CDR3 DNA: TGTGCCAGCAGCTTAGAAGGTCCGGGTTCAACTGGAAACACCATATATTTT; CDR3 protein: CASSLEGPGSTGNTIYF
V gene: TRBV10-3; clone size: -; J gene: TRBJ2-7; D gene: TRBD1; CDR3 DNA: TGTGCCGTAAGGGACAGGGACTACGAGCAGTACTTC; CDR3 protein: CAVRDRDYEQYF
V gene: TRBV5-6; clone size: medium-sized; J gene: TRBJ2-1; D gene: TRBD2; CDR3 DNA: TGTGCCAGCAGCTCCTCTGGACTAGCGGGAGACAATGAGCAGTTCTTC; CDR3 protein: CASSSSGLAGDNEQFF
V gene: TRBV19; clone size: -; J gene: TRBJ2-3; D gene: -; CDR3 DNA: TGTGCCAGTAGTTCCAGGGGCGTCGCAGATACGCAGTATTTT; CDR3 protein: CASSSRGVADTQYF
V gene: TRBV11-1; clone size: many; J gene: TRBJ1-1; D gene: -; CDR3 DNA: TGTGCCAGCAGCCCCCAACCCGGACAGAGAAACACTGAAGCTTTCTTT; CDR3 protein: CASSPQPGQRNTEAFF
V gene: TRBV5-1; clone size: many; J gene: TRBJ1-5; D gene: -; CDR3 DNA: TGCGCCAGCAGCTTGGACGGACAGCCGAATCAGCCCCAGCATTTT; CDR3 protein: CASSLDGQPNQPQHF
V gene: TRBV5-1; clone size: many; J gene: TRBJ1-2; D gene: TRBD1; CDR3 DNA: TGCGCCAGCAGCCCAGGGACAGGATTTTTGTATGGCTACACCTTC; CDR3 protein: CASSPGTGFLYGYTF
V gene: TRBV6-5; clone size: -; J gene: TRBJ2-4; D gene: TRBD2; CDR3 DNA: TGTGCCAGCAGTTACGGAGGGAGGGACATTCAGTACTTC; CDR3 protein: CASSYGGRDIQYF
V gene: TRBV2; clone size: few; J gene: TRBJ2-1; D gene: -; CDR3 DNA: TGTGCCAGCATGGGTGAGTGGGTTGTAGACAATGAGCAGTTCTTC; CDR3 protein: CASMGEWVVDNEQFF
V gene: TRBV11-2; clone size: many; J gene: TRBJ2-3; D gene: -; CDR3 DNA: TGTGCCAGCAGCTTACACCCGACTAGGGACACAGATACGCAGTATTTT; CDR3 protein: CASSLHPTRDTDTQYF
V gene: TRBV5-5; clone size: many; J gene: TRBJ2-1; D gene: TRBD1; CDR3 DNA: TGTGCCAGCAGCCGGACAGGGCCCTTCTACAATGAGCAGTTCTTC; CDR3 protein: CASSRTGPFYNEQFF
V gene: TRBV12-3/TRBV12-4; clone size: few; J gene: TRBJ2-3; D gene: TRBD2; CDR3 DNA: TGTGCCAGCAGTTTCTCTAGCGGGGGGTCAGATACGCAGTATTTT; CDR3 protein: CASSFSSGGSDTQYF
V gene: TRBV6-1; clone size: many; J gene: TRBJ2-3; D gene: -; CDR3 DNA: TGTGCCAGCAGTAACGGGGAGACAGATACGCAGTATTTT; CDR3 protein: CASSNGETDTQYF
V gene: TRBV28; clone size: -; J gene: TRBJ1-5; D gene: -; CDR3 DNA: TGTGTCAGCAGTAGGAAGGGTTTGGGGCACAATCAGCCCCAGCATTTT; CDR3 protein: CVSSRKGLGHNQPQHF
V gene: TRBV30; clone size: many; J gene: TRBJ1-1; D gene: -; CDR3 DNA: TGTGCCTGGAGTTTTGGAGTGGGGGCTTTCTTT; CDR3 protein: CAWSFGVGAFF
V gene: TRBV12-3/TRBV12-4; clone size: many; J gene: TRBJ2-7; D gene: -; CDR3 DNA: TGTGCCACCCCTTGGTTCTACGAGCAGTACTTC; CDR3 protein: CATPWFYEQYF
V gene: TRBV28; clone size: many; J gene: TRBJ2-3; D gene: TRBD2; CDR3 DNA: TGTGCCAGCAGTTTATTAGCGGGCTTGGATACGCAGTATTTT; CDR3 protein: CASSLLAGLDTQYF
V gene: TRBV5-1; clone size: many; J gene: TRBJ1-6; D gene: -; CDR3 DNA: TGCGCCAGCAAAACCGAACCGGACGGAGAGTATTCACCCCTCCACTTT; CDR3 protein: CASKTEPDGEYSPLHF
V gene: TRBV6-2/TRBV6-3; clone size: few; J gene: TRBJ2-7; D gene: -; CDR3 DNA: TGTGCCAGCAGGAGCGGGACATCGGGGGAGCAGTACTTC; CDR3 protein: CASRSGTSGEQYF
V gene: TRBV12-3/TRBV12-4; clone size: many; J gene: TRBJ2-7; D gene: TRBD2; CDR3 DNA: TGTGCCAGCAGAGTAGCGGGAGCCGGCGAGCAGTACTTC; CDR3 protein: CASRVAGAGEQYF
V gene: TRBV9; clone size: -; J gene: TRBJ2-5; D gene: -; CDR3 DNA: TGTGCCAGCAGCGGTATTGGGGGTCAAGAGACCCAGTACTTC; CDR3 protein: CASSGIGGQETQYF
V gene: TRBV15; clone size: -; J gene: TRBJ1-3; D gene: -; CDR3 DNA: TGTGCCACCAGCAGAGACGGTGCGGCGGGGCTGAAAGGAAACACCATATATTTT; CDR3 protein: CATSRDGAAGLKGNTIYF
V gene: TRBV3-1; clone size: -; J gene: TRBJ2-1; D gene: -; CDR3 DNA: TGTGCCAGCAGCCCACGGGGGAGCGGATCCTACAATGAGCAGTTCTTC; CDR3 protein: CASSPRGSGSYNEQFF